These 10 T cell receptor beta chains share one sample of origin, sequenced in a study of T cell repertoires in cytomegalovirus infection. MiXCR was run by TCRdb on the reads, yielding one entry per CDR3 protein. Altogether 340,000 or so distinct CDR3 sequences are present, roughly 25% being singletons, with the ten largest covering 13%. These TCRs' antigens remain unknown. This specimen consisted of cultured PBMCs, obtained from culture after CMV antigen stimulation. These receptors came from a human donor in good health (CMV status not recorded). Some clones in this sample may be carry-over from other donors' samples.

The chain couples TRBV6-2 or TRBV6-3 to TRBJ2-2; 9 positions agree with TRBD1. V shed 7 bases, J shed 6 bases, and the junction held 15 bases outside the gene matches. Germline assignment: CDR1 MNHEY and CDR2 SVGEGT. CDR3 length: 17 residues. The CDR3 DNA reads as TGTGCCAGCACCCCGTGGGGAACAGGGGGCGCCCCCGGGGAGCTGTTTTTT. Its protein product is CASTPWGTGGAPGELFF.

Ten or more counts support this clonotype. V and J are TRBV7-9 and TRBJ1-1; D not resolved. V dropped 5 bases and J dropped 0 bases, with 7 bases sitting between them. Looked up from germline, CDR1 is SEHNR and CDR2 is FQNEAQ (reference sequence). CDR3 length: 13 amino acids. The CDR3 region has the DNA TGTGCCAGCAGCCCCCACCTGAACACTGAAGCTTTCTTT. It specifies CASSPHLNTEAFF.

This clonotype was recorded a few times. The chain uses TRBV7-9 and TRBJ1-1, with TRBD1 matching over 7 bases. There are 12 residues in the CDR3. The germline V gene encodes CDR1 SEHNR and CDR2 FQNEAQ (reference sequence). J lost 4 bases, V lost 7 bases, and 3 bases had no gene match. CDR3 nucleotide sequence: TGTGCCAGCACAACAGGGGCCACTGAAGCTTTCTTT. Translation: CASTTGATEAFF. Complete variable domain (other parts from reference TRBV7-9 and TRBJ1-1): DTGVSQNPRHKITKRGQNVTFRCDPISEHNRLYWYRQTLGQGPEFLTYFQNEAQLEKSRLLSDRFSAERPKGSFSTLEIQRTEQGDSAMYLCASTTGATEAFFGQGTRLTVV.

The DNA of the CDR3 is TGTGCCAGCAGTTACTCGAGCAGGAACCCGGCGGATACGCAGTATTTT. This translates into CASSYSSRNPADTQYF. The gene calls are TRBV6-2 or TRBV6-3 and TRBJ2-3; D is undetermined. The CDR3 has 16 residues. The V end lost 0 bases, the J end lost 6 bases, and 16 bases lay between the germline ends. The germline gives CDR1 MNHEY, CDR2 SVGEGT.

The sample holds a few counts of this clonotype. This rearrangement joins TRBV2 to TRBJ2-2; 10 bases are shared with TRBD2. J gave up 3 bases and V 4 bases, and 17 bases lay outside the gene matches. The CDR3 has 20 residues. CDR1 and CDR2 from the germline V gene are SNHLY and FYNNEI. The DNA for the CDR3 is TGTGCCAGCAGTGTAAGAGCGGGAGGGCTTGTAGGAGGATACACCGGGGAGCTGTTTTTT. Amino acid sequence: CASSVRAGGLVGGYTGELFF.

The gene calls are TRBV27 and TRBJ2-7; a weak D match, TRBD1 (5 bases). The V gene lost 2 bases and the J gene lost 4 bases, with 18 bases spanning the gap. The CDR3 totals 16 residues. CDR1 and CDR2 (germline): MNHEY, SMNVEV (reference sequence). Here the CDR3 DNA reads TGTGCCAGCAGTTTAAGAGCCTCGGTCAGGGCTTACGAGCAGTACTTC. Protein sequence: CASSLRASVRAYEQYF.

This clonotype was recorded a few times. J is TRBJ2-2 and V is TRBV12-3 or TRBV12-4; D is unresolved. The ends were cut back, 8 bases at V and 2 bases at J, with 15 bases in the middle. The CDR3 consists of 15 residues. The CDR3 DNA reads TGTGCCAGCTCCCTGGACGCAGGAAACACCGGGGAGCTGTTTTTT. It specifies CASSLDAGNTGELFF.

This clonotype was recorded a few times. The gene calls are TRBV6-6 and TRBJ2-2, with unresolved D. The CDR3 runs 14 residues. The V gene lost 6 bases and the J gene lost 7 bases, with 15 bases spanning the gap. The germline V gene encodes CDR1 MNHNY and CDR2 SVGAGI (reference sequence). The CDR3: CASSPLSGGGELFF. The CDR3 nucleotides are TGTGCCAGCAGCCCCCTCTCGGGTGGCGGGGAGCTGTTTTTT.

V is TRBV6-5 and J is TRBJ2-3; either TRBD1 or TRBD2 may supply D (6 bases each). Between the trimmed V and J ends, which lost 0 bases and 3 bases, there was a span of 19 bases. Germline assignment: CDR1 MNHEY and CDR2 SVGAGI. The CDR3 loop spans 18 amino acids. CDR3 amino acids: CASSYSVNIRRGTDTQYF. The CDR3 nucleotides are TGTGCCAGCAGTTACTCGGTGAACATAAGGAGGGGGACAGATACGCAGTATTTT.

The V gene is TRBV5-1, the J gene TRBJ2-7, with a possible D match to TRBD1 (6 bases). This CDR3 comprises 14 residues. Per germline, CDR1 SGHRS and CDR2 YFSETQ. V gave up 1 base and J gave up 4 bases, with 12 bases separating them. As DNA, the CDR3 is TGCGCCAGCAGCTTGTGGGGGACAAATTACGAGCAGTACGTC. It yields the protein CASSLWGTNYEQYV.